A selection of T cell receptor beta chains follows, all from one sample in a study of shared clonotypes between healthy human individuals. Generated by immunoSEQ multiplex PCR, the TCRdb table keeps only in-frame clones and is missing some. The table has approximately 2,300,000 clones, just under 95% seen once; the top ten hold 0.37%. The sample taken for sequencing was naive CD4+ T cells from PBMCs. The receptors originated from a man between 18 and 29 years old in good health. Some clones in this sample may be carry-over from other donors' samples. CDR3s include the opening cysteine and the closing phenylalanine or tryptophan. A D gene is named only where the DNA matches it firmly. Size is omitted from some rows. Given values are once, few, many or a class for expanded clones.

v_gene,abundance,j_gene,d_gene,len,CDR3nt,CDR3aa
TRBV11-3,-,TRBJ2-2,TRBD2,16,TGTGCCAGCAGGAAAACCGCAGCGGGAGTTGCCGGGGAGCTGTTTTTT,CASRKTAAGVAGELFF
TRBV5-1,-,TRBJ1-1,-,16,TGCGCCAGCAGCGCACGCTTCAGGGGAGCGAACACTGAAGCTTTCTTT,CASSARFRGANTEAFF
TRBV28,once,TRBJ2-7,-,14,TGTGCCAGCATTGCGCCAGGGAGGACCTACGAGCAGTACTTC,CASIAPGRTYEQYF
TRBV7-2,-,TRBJ2-3,-,16,TGTGCCAGCAGCTTTAAAGCGGGTATTAGCACAGATACGCAGTATTTT,CASSFKAGISTDTQYF
TRBV6-5,-,TRBJ2-1,TRBD2,15,TGTGCCAGCAGTCAACGACTAGCGGGAGTGGACGAGCAGTTCTTC,CASSQRLAGVDEQFF
TRBV7-2,once,TRBJ2-3,-,15,TGTGCCAGCAGCTTAGGGAGGGGGGGCACGGATACGCAGTATTTT,CASSLGRGGTDTQYF
TRBV7-2,once,TRBJ2-7,-,16,TGTGCCAGCAGCCACCGGTTGATCTCAGGGACCTTGGAACAGTACTTC,CASSHRLISGTLEQYF
TRBV7-9,-,TRBJ1-1,-,17,TGTGCCAGCAGCTTAGAAGGGTTGCTCCTCTGGGACACTGAAGCTTTCTTT,CASSLEGLLLWDTEAFF
TRBV19,-,TRBJ2-7,TRBD1,12,TGTGCCAGTAGCAGGGGGAACGACGAGCAGTACTTC,CASSRGNDEQYF
TRBV19,-,TRBJ1-1,-,14,TGTGCCAGTAGTATGACGGGGAAGCACACTGAAGCTTTCTTT,CASSMTGKHTEAFF
TRBV4-2,-,TRBJ1-4,-,14,TGTGCCAGCAGCCGGTCTCTTGTAGAGGAAAAACTGTTTTTT,CASSRSLVEEKLFF
TRBV21-1,-,TRBJ2-7,-,17,TGTGCCAGCAGCAAAGAACAGGGAGGTAGAAGCTCCTACGAGCAGTACTTC,CASSKEQGGRSSYEQYF
TRBV6-6,once,TRBJ1-3,-,14,TGTGCCAGCAGCCCAGCCCTTCTTGGAAACACCATATATTTT,CASSPALLGNTIYF
TRBV2,-,TRBJ2-1,TRBD2,15,TGTGCCAGCAGTGTTAGCGGGAGCGGGAGCAATGAGCAGTTCTTC,CASSVSGSGSNEQFF
TRBV4-2,-,TRBJ2-7,-,11,TGTGCCAGCAGCCAAGCCTACGAGCAGTACTTC,CASSQAYEQYF
TRBV5-4,-,TRBJ1-4,-,15,TGTGCCAGCAGCCAAGCAGAGGCAACTAATGAAAAACTGTTTTTT,CASSQAEATNEKLFF
TRBV5-1,once,TRBJ2-1,TRBD2,15,TGCGCCAGCAGCTTGGTGGCTAGCGGATACAATGAGCAGTTCTTC,CASSLVASGYNEQFF
TRBV6-1,-,TRBJ1-2,-,15,TGTGCCAGCAGTGACGAGGGGACGACTGTGTCGGGCTACACCTTC,CASSDEGTTVSGYTF
TRBV5-1,-,TRBJ1-4,-,15,TGCGCCAGCAAAGCCCTGGGAGGGGGTAATGAAAAACTGTTTTTT,CASKALGGGNEKLFF
TRBV14,once,TRBJ2-1,TRBD2,17,TGTGCCAGCAGCCAAGAAAGACTAGCGGGGTGGAGGGATGAGCAGTTCTTC,CASSQERLAGWRDEQFF
TRBV28,-,TRBJ2-1,TRBD1,14,TGTGCCAGCAAGCCCCACAGGGGTCTGAATGAGCAGTTCTTC,CASKPHRGLNEQFF
TRBV19,-,TRBJ2-7,TRBD1,13,TGTGCCAGTAGTCTTGACAGGGGAAGGGAGCAGTACTTC,CASSLDRGREQYF
TRBV5-8,once,TRBJ1-5,TRBD1,14,TGTGCCAGCAGCTCAGACAGGGGGTATCAGCCCCAGCATTTT,CASSSDRGYQPQHF
TRBV7-2,-,TRBJ2-7,-,13,TGTGCCAGCAGTCGGACAGTGGACCACGAGCAGTACTTC,CASSRTVDHEQYF
TRBV30,-,TRBJ1-2,-,11,TGTGCCTGGAGTGTAACGCTTGGCTACACCTTC,CAWSVTLGYTF
TRBV5-8,-,TRBJ2-3,-,14,TGTGCCAGCAGCTTGGGAGGGGGGGAAGATACGCAGTATTTT,CASSLGGGEDTQYF
TRBV6-6,-,TRBJ2-3,-,15,TGTGCCAGCAGCAAAACCCGGGACCCCGGCGGTACGCAGTATTTT,CASSKTRDPGGTQYF
TRBV5-1,-,TRBJ1-2,TRBD1,15,TGCGCCAGCAGCCCGTCCGGACAGGGAGGCTATGGCTACACCTTC,CASSPSGQGGYGYTF
TRBV28,-,TRBJ2-3,TRBD2,18,TGTGCCAGCAGCAAAAGAGGGATAAGGACTAGAAGCACAGATACGCAGTATTTT,CASSKRGIRTRSTDTQYF
TRBV28,-,TRBJ1-1,TRBD1,14,TGTGCCAGCAGTCTCAGGGGGCGTTACACTGAAGCTTTCTTT,CASSLRGRYTEAFF
TRBV5-4,-,TRBJ2-5,TRBD2,14,TGTGCCAGCAGCATGACTAGCGGGATAGAGACCCAGTACTTC,CASSMTSGIETQYF
TRBV5-1,-,TRBJ2-5,-,14,TGCGCCAGCAGCGGGGGGACAGAAGGAGAGACCCAGTACTTC,CASSGGTEGETQYF
TRBV6-1,-,TRBJ2-5,TRBD2,15,TGTGCCAGCAGCGACCTGGGACTAGCAGGGCAGACCCAGTACTTC,CASSDLGLAGQTQYF
TRBV5-1,-,TRBJ2-1,-,12,TGCGCCAGCAGCCTACCCGCCTATGAGCAGTTCTTC,CASSLPAYEQFF
TRBV7-3,-,TRBJ2-7,-,15,TGTGCCAGCAGCCCCCGCCCCGGGCGGTCCTACGAGCAGTACTTC,CASSPRPGRSYEQYF
TRBV15,-,TRBJ2-3,TRBD2,19,TGTGCCACCAGCGCAGATCCGGGACTAGCGGCCACGAGCTCAGATACGCAGTATTTT,CATSADPGLAATSSDTQYF
TRBV27,-,TRBJ2-3,-,14,TGTGCCAGCAGTCAGTGGGACCCCTCAGATACGCAGTATTTT,CASSQWDPSDTQYF
TRBV6-1,-,TRBJ1-2,-,12,TGTGCCAGCAGTATACAGGGTAATGGCTACACCTTC,CASSIQGNGYTF
TRBV5-3,-,TRBJ2-7,-,15,TGTGCCAGAAGCTTAGTGGCCAGGGCTAAGGACGAGCAGTACTTC,CARSLVARAKDEQYF
TRBV6-4,-,TRBJ1-2,-,12,TGTGCCAGCAGTGAAAGGGGCGATGGCTACACCTTC,CASSERGDGYTF